The rows below give T cell receptor beta chains drawn from one sample of a study of radiation and T cells in renal cell carcinoma. TCRdb's table, derived via immunoSEQ multiplex PCR, lists solely in-frame clones and lacks some. The sample lists about 150,000 clones, approximately 88% occurring once. The sequences come from blood, collected from a patient whose treatment included radiotherapy and nephrectomy. These receptors were collected from a woman aged 50 to 60 with renal cell carcinoma. The conserved cysteine and the conserved F or W are not part of the CDR3 here.

v_gene: TRBV19
j_gene: TRBJ2-2
CDR3aa: ASSIETNTGELF

v_gene: TRBV4-1
j_gene: TRBJ1-5
CDR3aa: ASSRDRFQPQH

v_gene: TRBV9
j_gene: TRBJ2-5
CDR3aa: ASSKRAEGETQY

v_gene: TRBV2
j_gene: TRBJ1-1
CDR3aa: ASSREGNTEAF

v_gene: TRBV4-3
j_gene: TRBJ2-5
CDR3aa: ASSQDDGSAETQY

v_gene: TRBV7-2
j_gene: TRBJ1-2
CDR3aa: ASSPGPGVRDYGYT

v_gene: TRBV5-1
j_gene: TRBJ2-7
CDR3aa: ASSPIQSSSYEQY

v_gene: TRBV5-1
j_gene: TRBJ1-2
CDR3aa: ASSLASGNGYT

v_gene: TRBV15
j_gene: TRBJ1-1
CDR3aa: ATSRDYAGQNSRKEAF

v_gene: TRBV28
j_gene: TRBJ2-5
CDR3aa: ATHQGQGQETQY